These 30 T cell receptor beta chains originate from one sample sequenced in a study of T cell repertoires in cytomegalovirus infection. MiXCR was run by TCRdb on the reads, yielding one entry per CDR3 protein. The repertoire has around 130,000 distinct CDR3 sequences, 20% to 30% of them found once; the top ten carry about 37%. Antigens of these TCRs are unknown. Sequencing input: PBMCs, sequenced either directly or after in vitro stimulation (not recorded which). The receptors originated from a human donor in good health (CMV status not recorded). Some clones in this sample may be carry-over from other donors' samples.

The chain carries TRBV19 and TRBJ2-7; tentatively, D is TRBD1 or TRBD2 (5 bases each). CDR1 LNHDA and CDR2 SQIVND come from the germline V gene (reference sequence). The CDR3 consists of 13 residues. Trimming shortened V by 6 bases and J by 3 bases, and 12 bases separated the two germline ends. CDR3 sequence reads: CASSTRDGYEQYF. Written as DNA, the CDR3 is TGTGCCAGTAGCACACGGGACGGCTACGAGCAGTACTTC.

Many counts were recorded for this clonotype. The rearrangement joins TRBV7-2 to TRBJ2-7; no firm D call. Per the germline V gene, CDR1 is SGHTA and CDR2 is FQGNSA. CDR3 size: 13 residues. Trimming took 3 bases from V and 5 from J, leaving 11 bases between them. Here the CDR3 DNA reads TGTGCCAGCAGCTTGTGGCTTAAGGACGAGCAGTACTTC. Residues: CASSLWLKDEQYF.

The V call is TRBV4-1, the J call TRBJ2-3; 9 bases fit TRBD2. CDR3 length: 15 residues. Losses at the gene ends were 1 base for V and 5 bases for J; bases not matched to a gene: 4. Germline V gives CDR1 MGHRA, CDR2 YSYEKL. The CDR3 loop reads CASSQGVSGRDTQYF. DNA of the CDR3: TGCGCCAGCAGCCAAGGAGTTAGCGGGAGAGATACGCAGTATTTT.

The rearrangement joins TRBV15 to TRBJ2-2; the D is unclear. CDR3 length equals 15 residues. The germline gives CDR1 LNHNV, CDR2 YYDKDF (reference sequence). Deletions cut 7 bases from V and 0 bases from J, with 12 bases between. CDR3 loop: CATTQGNANTGELFF. The CDR3 nucleotides read TGTGCCACCACCCAAGGCAACGCGAACACCGGGGAGCTGTTTTTT. Using reference TRBV15 and TRBJ2-2 for the parts outside the CDR3, the full variable domain is DAMVIQNPRYQVTQFGKPVTLSCSQTLNHNVMYWYQQKSSQAPKLLFHYYDKDFNNEADTPDNFQSRRPNTSFCFLDIRSPGLGDTAMYLCATTQGNANTGELFFGEGSRLTVL.

This clonotype was detected ten times or more. This chain uses TRBV7-2 with TRBJ2-7, with TRBD1 identical over 8 bases. CDR1 and CDR2 from the germline V gene are SGHTA and FQGNSA. The CDR3 length is 17 residues. Unmatched junction bases numbered 13, after V lost 3 bases and J lost 3 bases. CDR3 sequence (DNA): TGTGCCAGCAGCTTGACCCCGCGGGACAGGTATTGCTACGAGCAGTACGTC. It codes for CASSLTPRDRYCYEQYV.

This chain joins TRBV10-3 and TRBJ1-1; no clear D gene. The CDR3 length is 12 residues. Trimming took 10 bases from V and 1 from J, leaving 10 bases between them. Germline V gives CDR1 ENHRY, CDR2 SYGVKD. CDR3 region: CATRDGNTEAFF. Here the CDR3 DNA reads TGTGCCACGCGGGATGGGAACACTGAAGCTTTCTTT.

This clonotype ranks as medium-sized. The chain recombines TRBV7-6 with TRBJ2-1; TRBD2 agrees at 7 bases. The CDR3 is 16 amino acids. The ends lost 4 bases at V and 1 base at J; junction bases unmatched: 7. Germline V gives CDR1 SGHVS, CDR2 FNYEAQ. The CDR3 spells CASSSLTAGSYNEQFF. CDR3 sequence (DNA): TGTGCCAGCAGCTCCCTGACAGCGGGATCCTACAATGAGCAGTTCTTC.

The genes are TRBV9 and TRBJ2-2; 8 bases fit TRBD1. Trimming at V came to 4 bases and at J to 7 bases, leaving 12 bases not matched to a gene. This CDR3 is built from 16 residues. CDR1 SGDLS and CDR2 YYNGEE come from the germline V gene. CDR3 sequence: CASSPHLSTGGGELFF. CDR3 nucleotide sequence: TGTGCCAGCAGCCCACACTTGTCTACAGGGGGCGGGGAGCTGTTTTTT. Full variable domain (missing parts from reference TRBV9 and TRBJ2-2): DSGVTQTPKHLITATGQRVTLRCSPRSGDLSVYWYQQSLDQGLQFLIQYYNGEERAKGNILERFSAQQFPDLHSELNLSSLELGDSALYFCASSPHLSTGGGELFFGEGSRLTVL.

V and J are TRBV19 and TRBJ2-3, with D perhaps TRBD2 (6 bases). Germline lookup yields CDR1 LNHDA and CDR2 SQIVND (reference sequence). Trimming removed 10 bases from V and 2 bases from J, with 13 bases in between. The CDR3 has 13 residues. CDR3 DNA: TGTGCCATCTCCGGGAGCCTCACAGATACGCAGTATTTT. This gives the protein CAISGSLTDTQYF.

The V and J genes are TRBV7-9 and TRBJ2-1; 13 nucleotides align to TRBD2. V shed 0 bases and J 7 bases; nucleotides not matched to a gene: 6. The germline V gene has CDR1 SEHNR and CDR2 FQNEAQ (reference sequence). This CDR3 has 17 residues. CDR3 sequence reads: CASSLARTSGSSNEQFF. The CDR3 DNA reads as TGTGCCAGCAGCTTAGCCCGGACTAGCGGGAGCTCTAATGAGCAGTTCTTC.

This clonotype was recorded once. The rearrangement joins TRBV13 to TRBJ2-1; 8 positions match TRBD2. Trimming cost V 6 bases and J 7 bases; bases outside gene matches: 11. Per the germline V gene, CDR1 is PRHDT and CDR2 is FYEKMQ (reference sequence). The CDR3 loop spans 15 amino acids. This CDR3 is CASSSLAGTRNEQFF. For the CDR3, the DNA is TGTGCCAGCAGTTCGCTAGCGGGTACCAGGAATGAGCAGTTCTTC.

This rearrangement joins TRBV7-2 to TRBJ1-2, with a tentative D call TRBD1 (5 bases). Trimming pared 5 bases from V and 6 bases from J, leaving 13 bases between. The CDR3 runs to 13 residues. Per the germline V gene, CDR1 is SGHTA and CDR2 is FQGNSA. Written as DNA, the CDR3 is TGTGCCAGCAGCCCCCGGGACCCAGATGGCTACACCTTC. Residues: CASSPRDPDGYTF.

The J gene is TRBJ1-3, the V gene TRBV20-1; D is uncertain. Germline lookup yields CDR1 DFQATT and CDR2 SNEGSKA (reference sequence). V lost 6 bases, J lost 4 bases, and 19 bases lay in between. This CDR3 comprises 15 residues. The CDR3 protein is CSALGPAATGNTIYF. DNA of the CDR3: TGCAGTGCGTTGGGCCCGGCCGCTACGGGAAACACCATATATTTT.

This clonotype turned up a few times. This sequence joins TRBV29-1 and TRBJ1-1, with D hard to call. V lost 7 bases, J lost 4 bases, and 10 bases lay in between. Germline-derived CDR1 and CDR2 are SQVTM and ANQGSEA. The CDR3 loop spans 11 amino acids. CDR3 protein: CSARLGTEAFF. CDR3 DNA: TGCAGCGCCCGTCTTGGCACTGAAGCTTTCTTT.

In this sample, this clonotype turned up many times. The chain joins TRBV28 to TRBJ1-5; the D is unclear. This CDR3 has 17 amino acids. Trimming removed 3 bases from V and 14 bases from J, with 29 bases in between. Looked up from germline, CDR1 is MDHEN and CDR2 is SYDVKM. The CDR3 spells CASSFSGEARGNIGEHF. The CDR3 DNA is TGTGCCAGCAGTTTTAGCGGGGAAGCTCGGGGAAACATTGGGGAGCATTTT.

V and J are TRBV25-1 and TRBJ2-1, with 11 bases lining up with TRBD2. CDR3 size: 15 residues. V gave up 6 bases and J gave up 6 bases; unmatched junction bases: 7. CDR1 is MGHDK and CDR2 is SYGVNS in the germline V gene. The CDR3 protein is CASRVAGGVGNEQFF. The DNA of the CDR3 is TGTGCCAGCAGAGTAGCGGGAGGGGTGGGCAATGAGCAGTTCTTC.

In DNA form, the CDR3 reads TGTGCCAGCAGTGGAGGGGGGAGAACGGAAGAGACCCAGTACTTC. Translated, it gives CASSGGGRTEETQYF. The rearrangement links TRBV2 to TRBJ2-5; D tentatively reads TRBD1 or TRBD2 (6 bases each). Looked up from germline, CDR1 is SNHLY and CDR2 is FYNNEI. Between the trimmed V and J ends, which lost 4 bases and 3 bases, there was a span of 15 bases. The CDR3 contains 15 residues.

The chain links TRBV7-2 to TRBJ2-1; tentatively, D is TRBD2 (6 bases). CDR1 is SGHTA and CDR2 is FQGNSA in the germline V gene. V was clipped by 5 bases and J by 4 bases, with 15 bases between them. CDR3 length: 15 amino acids. The CDR3 protein is CASSRGNLNYNEQFF. The CDR3 DNA reads as TGTGCCAGCAGCCGCGGGAATCTCAATTACAATGAGCAGTTCTTC.

The V call is TRBV28, the J call TRBJ1-1; possible D gene TRBD1, 6 bases. Germline CDR1 MDHEN, CDR2 SYDVKM. Trimming stripped 3 bases from V and 1 base from J, with 12 bases between. The CDR3 contains 15 residues. The CDR3 region is CASSFPRGWNTEAFF. The CDR3 DNA reads TGTGCCAGCAGTTTCCCCAGGGGTTGGAACACTGAAGCTTTCTTT.

This chain uses TRBV12-3 or TRBV12-4 with TRBJ1-1; 11 bases map to TRBD1. This CDR3 has 14 amino acids. V lost 3 bases, J lost 12 bases, and 9 bases stayed unmatched. The CDR3 nucleotides are TGTGCCAGCAGTTTTTTGGGGACAGGGGGTTTACCTTTCTTT. Amino acids: CASSFLGTGGLPFF.

This sequence joins TRBV12-3 or TRBV12-4 and TRBJ2-3; D perhaps matches TRBD1 (6 bases). The CDR3 is made up of 16 amino acids. V lost 4 bases and J 1 base, leaving 15 bases between the germline ends. The CDR3 region is CASSSLQGDGTDTQYF. CDR3 in DNA: TGTGCCAGCAGTTCCTTACAGGGAGATGGCACAGATACGCAGTATTTT.

V is TRBV27 and J is TRBJ2-3; tentative D call: TRBD2 (5 bases). From germline, CDR1 is MNHEY and CDR2 SMNVEV (reference sequence). This CDR3 region has 14 residues. Trimming took off 2 bases at V and 5 bases at J, with 11 bases between the two ends. CDR3 loop: CASSLRGSGDTQYF. DNA for the CDR3: TGTGCCAGCAGTTTACGAGGGAGCGGAGATACGCAGTATTTT.

This clonotype was seen a few times. The chain has TRBV12-3 or TRBV12-4 and TRBJ1-4; 9 positions match TRBD1. The CDR3 length is 14 residues. The ends lost 5 bases at V and 5 bases at J; junction bases unmatched: 3. The CDR3 here is CASSGGQGNEKLFF. CDR3 bases: TGTGCCAGCAGTGGAGGACAGGGGAATGAAAAACTGTTTTTT.

This clonotype has ten or more counts. The V and J genes are TRBV20-1 and TRBJ2-3; D remains ambiguous. The CDR3 is made up of 14 amino acids. Germline CDR1 and CDR2: DFQATT and SNEGSKA (reference sequence). V was clipped by 0 bases and J by 1 base, with 8 bases between them. The CDR3 DNA follows: TGCAGTGCTAGAGAGGGTGGCCGCACAGATACGCAGTATTTT. Its protein is CSAREGGRTDTQYF.

The chain uses TRBV12-3 or TRBV12-4 and TRBJ1-1; no clear D. Trimming removed 3 bases at V and 1 base at J, with 6 bases between. The CDR3 has 13 residues. The CDR3 sequence is CASSFMKNTEAFF. CDR3 nucleotide sequence: TGTGCCAGCAGTTTCATGAAGAACACTGAAGCTTTCTTT.

This clonotype came up many times. The chain couples TRBV20-1 to TRBJ1-2, with 9 bases matching TRBD1. V shed 6 bases, J shed 8 bases, and the junction held 16 bases outside the gene matches. The CDR3 is 15 residues long. Germline V gives CDR1 DFQATT, CDR2 SNEGSKA (reference sequence). CDR3 in amino acids: CSAKDRQGERFGYTF. The CDR3 DNA reads as TGCAGTGCGAAGGACCGACAGGGGGAAAGGTTCGGCTACACCTTC.

The CDR3 sequence is CASSPSLLWERGGPSPYNEQFF. CDR3 DNA: TGTGCCAGCTCACCAAGCCTTTTATGGGAGCGGGGAGGGCCCTCGCCCTACAATGAGCAGTTCTTC. V and J are TRBV18 and TRBJ2-1; 7 bases line up with TRBD2. CDR1 is KGHSH, CDR2 LQKENI, per germline. The CDR3 totals 22 residues. Trimming removed 2 bases from V and 2 bases from J; junction bases left unmatched: 24.

The table lists this clonotype with a few counts. The chain couples TRBV9 to TRBJ2-1; 14 nucleotides agree with TRBD2. Germline V gene lookup returns CDR1 SGDLS and CDR2 YYNGEE. V was clipped by 3 bases and J by 9 bases; unmatched bases: 5. The length of the CDR3 is 15 residues. The CDR3 spells CASSAGLAGVAEQFF. CDR3 in DNA: TGTGCCAGCAGCGCGGGACTAGCGGGAGTCGCTGAGCAGTTCTTC.

The chain carries TRBV7-2 and TRBJ2-1; 9 bases are shared with TRBD2. Germline CDR1 SGHTA, CDR2 FQGNSA. The CDR3 is made up of 16 amino acids. V lost 5 bases to trimming and J lost 12 bases; unmatched junction nucleotides: 17. The CDR3 loop is CASSPRRLADSSRQFF. The CDR3 coding sequence is TGTGCCAGCAGCCCGCGAAGACTAGCGGACAGTTCGCGGCAGTTCTTC.

This clonotype turned up a few times. The chain joins TRBV27 to TRBJ1-5; D possibly corresponds to TRBD1 (5 bases). Germline loops: CDR1 MNHEY, CDR2 SMNVEV (reference sequence). V was clipped by 4 bases and J by 1 base, with 8 bases between them. The CDR3 contains 14 residues. The CDR3 nucleotides read TGTGCCAGCAGTTACCGGGACAGCAATCAGCCCCAGCATTTT. This translates into CASSYRDSNQPQHF.